The 21 T cell receptor beta chains reported below all come from one sample, sequenced in a study of blood T cells in healthy people across ages. A second PCR of roughly 7 to 11 cycles used a sample-barcoded 5' primer and a J-beta primer mix. TCRdb redid the calling of the 5' RACE reads with MiXCR, one entry per CDR3 protein. The sample yields 1.5 million or so distinct CDR3 sequences, around two fifths seen once. The sequencing input was blood. The receptors were sampled from a woman aged 18-29 years in good health.

The gene calls are TRBV27 and TRBJ2-1; 9 bases agree with TRBD1. The CDR3 is 16 residues long. Trimming at V came to 3 bases and at J to 5 bases, leaving 8 bases not matched to a gene. Germline CDR1 is MNHEY and CDR2 is SMNVEV (reference sequence). The CDR3 DNA reads TGTGCCAGCAGTTTTTCTGCGGGACAGGGTGACAATGAGCAGTTCTTC. It yields the protein CASSFSAGQGDNEQFF.

The CDR3 protein is CASSQGQEDSNQPQHF. CDR3 DNA sequence: TGTGCCAGCAGCCAAGGACAGGAAGATAGCAATCAGCCCCAGCATTTT. The V and J genes are TRBV14 and TRBJ1-5, with a possible D match to TRBD1 (6 bases). Germline values: CDR1 SGHDN, CDR2 FVKESK. V was pared by 1 base and J by 0 bases, with 10 bases between. This CDR3 comprises 16 residues.

The V and J genes are TRBV20-1 and TRBJ2-7; 8 bases match TRBD2. J lost 2 bases, V lost 5 bases, and 8 bases had no gene match. CDR1 and CDR2 (germline): DFQATT, SNEGSKA (reference sequence). This CDR3 comprises 14 residues. CDR3 residues: CSAQGRTSTYEQYF. CDR3 sequence (DNA): TGCAGTGCTCAAGGGAGGACTAGCACCTACGAGCAGTACTTC.

This clonotype was observed a handful of times. The chain has TRBV27 and TRBJ1-2, with D maybe TRBD1 (5 bases). The CDR3 has 13 amino acids. The germline V and J ends were trimmed by 4 bases and 2 bases, with 8 bases remaining between them. Germline loops: CDR1 MNHEY, CDR2 SMNVEV (reference sequence). CDR3 residues: CASSYEGNYGYTF. The CDR3 DNA sequence: TGTGCCAGCAGTTATGAGGGGAACTATGGCTACACCTTC.

Remarks on this clonotype: The junction does not match germline at one end; this may be a read error. This rearrangement joins TRBV7-2 to TRBJ1-2, with D perhaps TRBD1 (5 bases). This CDR3 is 12 amino acids long. Germline loops: CDR1 SGHTA, CDR2 FQGNSA. CDR3 sequence reads: CAGSQDSYGYTF. Here the CDR3 DNA reads TGTGCCGGCAGCCAAGACAGCTATGGCTACACCTTC. Using reference TRBV7-2 and TRBJ1-2 for the parts outside the CDR3, the full variable domain is GAGVSQSPSNKVTEKGKDVELRCDPISGHTALYWYRQSLGQGLEFLIYFQGNSAPDKSGLPSDRFSAERTGGSVSTLTIQRTQQEDSAVYLCAGSQDSYGYTFGSGTRLTVV.

With respect to this clonotype: The junction and the germline gene differ at one end; a read error may be behind it. V usage is TRBV4-2 and J usage is TRBJ2-1; D not resolved. Germline V CDR1 and CDR2: LGHNA, YNFKEQ. The CDR3 is made up of 15 amino acids. Here the CDR3 DNA reads TGTGCCAGCAGCCAAGAGTGGTCTTCCTACAATGGGCAGTTCTTC. This codes for CASSQEWSSYNGQFF.

This clonotype was seen only a few times. This sequence joins TRBV6-1 and TRBJ2-3, with 9 bases fitting TRBD2. The CDR3 is 16 amino acids. Germline CDR1 is MNHNS and CDR2 is SASEGT. Losses at the gene ends were 2 bases for V and 2 bases for J; bases not matched to a gene: 5. The CDR3 is CASSEFLAGFTDTQYF. Here the CDR3 DNA reads TGTGCCAGCAGTGAATTCCTAGCGGGGTTCACAGATACGCAGTATTTT.

V and J are TRBV5-1 and TRBJ2-1; TRBD2 matches at 9 bases. CDR3 size: 16 residues. From germline, CDR1 is SGHRS and CDR2 YFSETQ. V lost 0 bases, J lost 7 bases, and 8 bases stayed unmatched. CDR3: CASSLGLADTGNEQFF. CDR3 coding DNA: TGCGCCAGCAGCTTGGGACTAGCGGACACAGGGAATGAGCAGTTCTTC.

This clonotype was detected only a few times. The CDR3 here is CASNFPRGDRGQDTEAFF. The DNA for the CDR3 is TGTGCCAGCAACTTCCCCCGCGGAGACAGGGGGCAGGACACTGAAGCTTTCTTT. The rearrangement uses TRBV21-1 and TRBJ1-1; the table's D call, TRBD1, has no DNA check behind it. TRBV21-1 is labeled a pseudogene. The CDR3 is made up of 18 amino acids.

This chain joins TRBV20-1 and TRBJ1-5; D is ambiguous. Trimming pared 6 bases from V and 6 bases from J, leaving 12 bases between. Germline V gene lookup returns CDR1 DFQATT and CDR2 SNEGSKA (reference sequence). CDR3 size: 12 residues. For the CDR3, the DNA is TGCAGTGCCCCCTTGCCCGGTCAGCCCCAGCATTTT. Translation: CSAPLPGQPQHF.

The rearrangement uses TRBV4-1 and TRBJ2-1; 11 bases are shared with TRBD2. Germline V gives CDR1 MGHRA, CDR2 YSYEKL. The CDR3 contains 17 residues. V shed 1 base, J shed 5 bases, and the junction held 7 bases outside the gene matches. The CDR3 nucleotides read TGCGCCAGCAGCCAAGTTTATTTAGCGGGGGGGAACAATGAGCAGTTCTTC. As protein: CASSQVYLAGGNNEQFF.

The V gene is TRBV15, the J gene TRBJ2-1, with D tentatively TRBD2 (6 bases). The J call is in doubt because the DNA end fits TRBJ2-7 better. Per germline, CDR1 LNHNV and CDR2 YYDKDF (reference sequence). CDR3 size: 17 residues. Here the CDR3 DNA reads TGTGCCACCAGCAGAAGTCTGGGAGGAACGGGGTTCTACGAGCAGTACTTC. Its translation: CATSRSLGGTGFYEQYF.

This clonotype was counted between two and nine times. This chain links TRBV9 with TRBJ2-5, with TRBD2 identical over 9 bases. Unmatched junction bases numbered 2, after V lost 2 bases and J lost 0 bases. There are 15 residues in the CDR3. CDR1 and CDR2 from the germline V gene are SGDLS and YYNGEE. The CDR3 nucleotides read TGTGCCAGCAGCGTGAGCGGGAGGTACCAAGAGACCCAGTACTTC. This sequence encodes CASSVSGRYQETQYF.

The table lists this clonotype with many counts. J is TRBJ2-3 and V is TRBV20-1; D may be TRBD2 (5 bases). Trimming removed 3 bases at V and 2 bases at J, with 15 bases between. CDR3 length: 15 amino acids. The germline CDR1 and CDR2 sequences are DFQATT and SNEGSKA (reference sequence). The CDR3 spells CSASEEGRNTDTQYF. CDR3 nucleotides: TGCAGTGCTAGTGAAGAGGGCAGGAACACAGATACGCAGTATTTT.

This clonotype was counted between two and nine times. This sequence joins TRBV6-1 and TRBJ2-7, with D unresolved. Germline loops: CDR1 MNHNS, CDR2 SASEGT. This CDR3 is built from 16 residues. Between the trimmed V and J ends, which lost 0 bases and 7 bases, there was a span of 19 bases. For the CDR3, the DNA is TGTGCCAGCAGTGAAGCGCTGTTAGGTTCGCTTGGGGAGCAGTACTTC. Translating gives CASSEALLGSLGEQYF.

This clonotype was counted only a few times. This rearrangement joins TRBV20-1 to TRBJ2-1; a possible D gene is TRBD2 (6 bases). Deletions cut 0 bases from V and 7 bases from J, with 16 bases between. Germline-derived CDR1 and CDR2 are DFQATT and SNEGSKA (reference sequence). This CDR3 has 15 amino acids. As DNA, the CDR3 is TGCAGTGCTAGAGATCCCGAGGGCGCGGGAAATGAGCAGTTCTTC. Translated: CSARDPEGAGNEQFF.

As for this clonotype: One end of the junction is discordant with germline, which a read error may explain. V and J are TRBV7-2 and TRBJ1-3; D unclear. The CDR3 consists of 14 residues. The germline gives CDR1 SGHTA, CDR2 FQGNSA. The CDR3 bases are TGTGCCAGCTCCGCTTCAACCTCTGGAAGCACCATATATTTT. As protein: CASSASTSGSTIYF.

This clonotype was seen at least ten times. The chain is built from TRBV20-1 and TRBJ2-4; D may be TRBD2 (5 bases). Germline CDR1 reads DFQATT; CDR2 reads SNEGSKA (reference sequence). V lost 1 base and J lost 4, with 14 bases in between. The CDR3 is 15 amino acids. This CDR3 is CSARVVLEWKNIQYF. CDR3 DNA: TGCAGTGCTAGAGTCGTACTAGAGTGGAAAAACATTCAGTACTTC.

This clonotype came up a few times. This chain connects TRBV4-1 to TRBJ2-7, with TRBD2 matching over 9 bases. The germline gives CDR1 MGHRA, CDR2 YSYEKL. Trimming removed 4 bases from V and 0 bases from J; junction bases left unmatched: 7. CDR3 length equals 16 residues. The CDR3 here is CASSRGLARSSYEQYF. The CDR3 coding sequence is TGCGCCAGCAGCCGGGGACTAGCAAGGAGCTCCTACGAGCAGTACTTC.

V usage is TRBV14 and J usage is TRBJ2-1; D ambiguous. This CDR3 region has 12 residues. Germline V gene sequence: CDR1 SGHDN, CDR2 FVKESK. Trimming left V 1 base short and J 7 bases short, with 5 bases between. The CDR3 DNA sequence: TGTGCCAGCAGCCAAGGCTTGAATGAGCAGTTCTTC. Protein: CASSQGLNEQFF.

This clonotype was observed a few times. V usage is TRBV15 and J usage is TRBJ2-7, with 11 nucleotides matching TRBD2. The CDR3 runs to 17 residues. From germline, CDR1 is LNHNV and CDR2 YYDKDF (reference sequence). The ends lost 2 bases at V and 2 bases at J; junction bases unmatched: 8. This chain's CDR3 is CATSRSLPSGRPYEQYF. The CDR3 coding sequence is TGTGCCACCAGCAGATCTCTTCCTAGCGGGAGGCCCTACGAGCAGTACTTC.